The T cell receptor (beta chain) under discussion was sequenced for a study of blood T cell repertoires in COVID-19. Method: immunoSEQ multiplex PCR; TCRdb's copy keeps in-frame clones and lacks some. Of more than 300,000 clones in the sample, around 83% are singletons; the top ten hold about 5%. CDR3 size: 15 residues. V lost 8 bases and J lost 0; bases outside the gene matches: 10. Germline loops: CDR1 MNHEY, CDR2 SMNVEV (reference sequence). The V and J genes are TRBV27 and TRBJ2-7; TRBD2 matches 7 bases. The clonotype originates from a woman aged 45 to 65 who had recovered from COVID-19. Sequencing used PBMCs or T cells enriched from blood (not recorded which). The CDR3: CASGTLGGSSYEQYF. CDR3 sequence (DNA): TGTGCCAGCGGGACCCTGGGGGGGAGCTCCTACGAGCAGTACTTC.